A selection of T cell receptor beta chains follows, all from one sample in a study of T cell changes during pregnancy in multiple sclerosis. The method was immunoSEQ multiplex PCR; TCRdb's version includes in-frame clones alone and lacks a portion of them. Among roughly 40,000 clones listed, around 90% were seen once. The sample consisted of CD4+ T cells from peripheral blood mononuclear cells, taken after pregnancy. Source of these receptors: a female donor in good health, enrolled as a control in a pregnancy study. The CDR3 runs from the conserved cysteine through the conserved F or W. Each record gives: V gene, CDR3 protein.

TRBV2 CASLGSYEQYF
TRBV7-6 CASSLERPSGGGTQYF
TRBV7-9 CASSHRTSGSYEQYF
TRBV6-5 CASSYPRGDTQYF
TRBV5-1 CASSLETGANYGYTF
TRBV9 CASSVGSGSSYNEQFF
TRBV28 CASSLGQQNTGELFF
TRBV10-1 CASSESQGTEAFF
TRBV7-2 CASRVGLAGDEQFF
TRBV2 CASSVGTGASGNTIYF
TRBV11-2 CASSLDVRGKHF
TRBV11-2 CASSWTGLAYEQYF
TRBV14 CASSQALAGRSYNEQFF
TRBV10-3 CAISESIGAASYGYTF
TRBV5-1 CASSSTSGGYNEQFF
TRBV5-1 CASHKAGGRLNEQFF
TRBV7-9 CASSGEGRNYGYTF
TRBV19 CASSFTSGGTDTQYF
TRBV29-1 CSASQGIGEKLFF
TRBV5-5 CASSAGQGNSPLHF
TRBV7-9 CASSLDLSGNTIYF
TRBV30 CAWSVVTGYEQYF
TRBV11-2 CASSLSGGGNTGELFF
TRBV9 CASSVDINTEAFF
TRBV20-1 CSVHSGFGYTF
TRBV28 CASNRGMNTEAFF
TRBV5-1 CASSLGRGQSDTQYF
TRBV5-4 CASSQDGLAGSDTQYF
TRBV30 CAWSVLTEAFF
TRBV28 CASQGGINYGYTF
TRBV6-1 CASSEVSYEQYF
TRBV5-4 CASSLQGRYLGTGELFF
TRBV30 CAWSVPGTVNSPLHF
TRBV5-1 CASSPEGATDTQYF
TRBV5-6 CASSLQLAGGETQYF
TRBV7-2 CASSRLAGGRYNEQFF
TRBV5-4 CASSLNGGGAALREQYF
TRBV18 CASSPPGEGRDEQFF
TRBV28 CASSSYRDTYQPQHF
TRBV10-1 CASSSTGYEQYF
TRBV19 CASGRQGSNSPLHF
TRBV7-2 CASSLAGGTQGAGYTF
TRBV27 CALGTQNCSNQPQHF
TRBV29-1 CSGLSGDEFF
TRBV5-1 CASSLLAGGLVNTGELFF
TRBV29-1 CSVGASSYEQYF
TRBV15 CATSPRYQETQYF
TRBV27 CASSKRQQYLGGYTF